The 28 T cell receptor beta chains in this list originate from one sample, sequenced in a study of T cells in localized non-small cell lung cancer. Assay used: immunoSEQ multiplex PCR; TCRdb lists only in-frame clones, some missing. This sample yields around 83,000 clones, of which over 60% are seen a single time; 15% to 20% belongs to the top ten. The sequencing used PBMCs, collected before any cancer treatment. These receptors originate from a man aged 40 to 70 with stage II squamous cell lung carcinoma.

The J gene is TRBJ2-5, the V gene TRBV5-1; 10 nucleotides agree with TRBD1. The CDR3 has 17 residues. Per germline, CDR1 SGHRS and CDR2 YFSETQ. V dropped 0 bases and J dropped 0; count of bases not matched to a gene: 5. CDR3 bases: TGCGCCAGCAGCTTGGGGTGGGGACAGGGGTACCAAGAGACCCAGTACTTC. Amino acid sequence: CASSLGWGQGYQETQYF.

The chain joins TRBV27 to TRBJ1-1; a possible D gene is TRBD1 (5 bases). Trimming removed 3 bases at V and 4 bases at J, with 15 bases between. Germline CDR1 is MNHEY and CDR2 is SMNVEV (reference sequence). The CDR3 is 15 amino acids. The CDR3 coding sequence is TGTGCCAGCAGTTTCCGGGGGAGGGCGGTCACTGAAGCTTTCTTT. Its protein is CASSFRGRAVTEAFF.

V is TRBV4-3 and J is TRBJ2-1, with D possibly being TRBD1 or TRBD2 (5 bases each). This CDR3 contains 17 residues. CDR1 is LGHNA and CDR2 is YSLEER in the germline V gene. V lost 0 bases, J lost 4 bases, and 16 bases lay in between. DNA for the CDR3: TGCGCCAGCAGCCAAGACCTCGGGACCCGAAAATACAATGAGCAGTTCTTC. Encoded protein: CASSQDLGTRKYNEQFF.

The rearrangement uses TRBV7-9 and TRBJ2-1; no definite D call. V lost 1 base, J lost 9 bases, and 13 bases lay in between. The CDR3 totals 14 residues. From germline, CDR1 is SEHNR and CDR2 FQNEAQ (reference sequence). The CDR3 region has the DNA TGTGCCAGCAGCTTAGATCCCTCACAAGGTGAGCAGTTCTTC. Translated: CASSLDPSQGEQFF.

The CDR3 DNA reads as TGTGCCAGCAGGGGGACGGCCTCCTACGAGCAGTACTTC. Its translation is CASRGTASYEQYF. This rearrangement joins TRBV6-1 to TRBJ2-7; D may be TRBD1 or TRBD2 (5 bases each). V was cut by 6 bases and J by 0 bases, with 9 bases left in between. The length of the CDR3 is 13 residues. CDR1 is MNHNS and CDR2 is SASEGT in the germline V gene.

This clone was counted once. The rearrangement links TRBV7-3 to TRBJ2-5; D remains ambiguous. CDR1 is SGHTA, CDR2 FQGTGA, per germline. The CDR3 contains 13 residues. V lost 5 bases, J lost 5 bases, and 12 bases lay in between. The CDR3 DNA follows: TGTGCCAGCAGCCTCCAGACTGGGGAGACCCAGTACTTC. This translates into CASSLQTGETQYF.

The chain employs TRBV27 and TRBJ2-3, with D uncertain. Trimming stripped 6 bases from V and 2 bases from J, with 12 bases between. The CDR3 covers 14 residues. CDR1 is MNHEY, CDR2 SMNVEV, per germline (reference sequence). The DNA of the CDR3 is TGTGCCAGCAGGTCCAGTAGATCCACAGATACGCAGTATTTT. Its translation: CASRSSRSTDTQYF.

This clone was seen once. V is TRBV19 and J is TRBJ1-1; 10 bases match TRBD1. Germline CDR1 and CDR2: LNHDA and SQIVND (reference sequence). The CDR3 totals 15 residues. Unmatched junction bases numbered 5, after V lost 7 bases and J lost 0 bases. In DNA form, the CDR3 reads TGTGCCAGTAAAGACAGGGGGCGGCTGAACACTGAAGCTTTCTTT. It encodes CASKDRGRLNTEAFF.

The gene calls are TRBV4-2 and TRBJ1-2; D is ambiguous. CDR1 and CDR2 from the germline V gene are LGHNA and YNFKEQ. Trimming removed 2 bases at V and 7 bases at J, with 11 bases between. CDR3 size: 13 residues. The CDR3 region has the DNA TGTGCCAGCAGCCAATCACCCATCGGTGGCTACACCTTC. This translates into CASSQSPIGGYTF.

The table lists this clone with a few counts. The chain couples TRBV5-1 to TRBJ1-2; possible D gene TRBD1, 6 bases. The V and J ends lost 2 bases and 3 bases respectively, with 11 bases between them. Looked up from germline, CDR1 is SGHRS and CDR2 is YFSETQ. This CDR3 comprises 14 residues. The CDR3, as DNA: TGCGCCAGCAGCTTCCAACAGGGTGACTATGGCTACACCTTC. Translation gives CASSFQQGDYGYTF.

The rearrangement uses TRBV5-1 and TRBJ1-5; D unclear. The CDR3 is 13 amino acids. V was trimmed by 4 bases and J by 4 bases, leaving 9 bases between them. The germline V gene has CDR1 SGHRS and CDR2 YFSETQ. The CDR3 region is CASSVDGNQPQHF. The CDR3 coding sequence is TGCGCCAGCAGCGTGGACGGTAATCAGCCCCAGCATTTT.

The V call is TRBV28, the J call TRBJ1-2, with a tentative D call TRBD1 (6 bases). Germline V gene lookup returns CDR1 MDHEN and CDR2 SYDVKM. The CDR3 spans 13 residues. V dropped 0 bases and J dropped 5 bases, with 7 bases sitting between them. As DNA, the CDR3 is TGTGCCAGCAGTTTATGGGACAGTTATGGCTACACCTTC. It encodes CASSLWDSYGYTF.

This clone occurred once. V usage is TRBV18 and J usage is TRBJ2-7; 9 bases agree with TRBD2. The CDR3 is 16 residues long. J was trimmed by 2 bases and V by 3 bases; bases with no gene match: 8. The germline V gene encodes CDR1 KGHSH and CDR2 LQKENI. In DNA, the CDR3 is TGTGCCAGCTCACCCGGGGGGCTAGCGGGGACCTACGAGCAGTACTTC. Translated: CASSPGGLAGTYEQYF. The full variable domain, completed using reference TRBV18 and TRBJ2-7, is NAGVMQNPRHLVRRRGQEARLRCSPMKGHSHVYWYRQLPEEGLKFMVYLQKENIIDESGMPKERFSAEFPKEGPSILRIQQVVRGDSAAYFCASSPGGLAGTYEQYFGPGTRLTVT.

The chain uses TRBV7-8 and TRBJ2-5; 9 bases fit TRBD1. With V trimmed by 2 bases and J by 2 bases, 3 bases remained unmatched. There are 15 residues in the CDR3. The V gene's germline CDR1 is SGHVS and CDR2 FQNEAQ. This chain's CDR3 is CASSLRGQGQETQYF. In DNA form, the CDR3 reads TGTGCCAGCAGCTTACGGGGACAGGGACAAGAGACCCAGTACTTC.

The chain employs TRBV5-1 and TRBJ1-3; TRBD1 is a possible D gene (5 bases). The germline gives CDR1 SGHRS, CDR2 YFSETQ. The CDR3 is 16 residues long. Trimming shortened V by 0 bases and J by 0 bases, and 10 bases separated the two germline ends. For the CDR3, the DNA is TGCGCCAGCAGCTTGGAGCGGGGGGTCTCTGGAAACACCATATATTTT. Residues: CASSLERGVSGNTIYF.

CDR3: CASSRLALLPQETQYF. The DNA for the CDR3 is TGTGCCAGCAGCCGATTAGCACTCCTTCCTCAAGAGACCCAGTACTTC. The chain recombines TRBV28 with TRBJ2-5; D gene uncertain. V lost 6 bases and J 2 bases, leaving 19 bases between the germline ends. Germline assignment: CDR1 MDHEN and CDR2 SYDVKM. The CDR3 is made up of 16 amino acids.

V is TRBV7-2 and J is TRBJ1-4, with TRBD1 matching over 7 bases. Germline V CDR1 and CDR2: SGHTA, FQGNSA. After removal of 4 bases from V and 8 bases from J, the junction contained 7 bases not matched to a gene. This CDR3 comprises 14 residues. The CDR3 nucleotides are TGTGCCAGCAGCTCAGACACAGGGGTGGAAAAACTGTTTTTT. Its translation: CASSSDTGVEKLFF.

The chain is built from TRBV5-4 and TRBJ2-7, with 8 bases matching TRBD1. This CDR3 spans 15 amino acids. Germline V gene lookup returns CDR1 SGHNT and CDR2 YYREEE (reference sequence). V lost 5 bases, J lost 7 bases, and 14 bases stayed unmatched. The CDR3 DNA reads TGTGCCAGCAGTTCCCCGGGCAGGGGGCTAGGAGAGCAGTACTTC. The encoded protein is CASSSPGRGLGEQYF.

The chain uses TRBV6-1 and TRBJ2-7; no clear D gene. Germline V lookup: CDR1 MNHNS, CDR2 SASEGT. V was cut by 6 bases and J by 5 bases, with 11 bases left in between. CDR3 length equals 12 residues. The CDR3 nucleotides read TGTGCCAGCAGCCTCTTACTCCACGAGCAGTACTTC. Protein sequence: CASSLLLHEQYF.

V usage is TRBV6-1 and J usage is TRBJ1-5; no reliable D call. Germline loops: CDR1 MNHNS, CDR2 SASEGT. Trimming stripped 2 bases from V and 4 bases from J, with 12 bases between. The CDR3 sequence is 15 residues long. DNA of the CDR3: TGTGCCAGCAGTGAAAGAAGGACTCTGAATCAGCCCCAGCATTTT. Its translation is CASSERRTLNQPQHF.

The V and J genes are TRBV5-1 and TRBJ2-5; TRBD2 agrees at 10 bases. The CDR3 sequence is 15 residues long. Trimming removed 0 bases from V and 1 base from J; junction bases left unmatched: 0. Germline values: CDR1 SGHRS, CDR2 YFSETQ. The CDR3 loop reads CASSLGLAGQETQYF. The DNA for the CDR3 is TGCGCCAGCAGCTTGGGACTAGCGGGCCAAGAGACCCAGTACTTC.

This clone was found a few times. This rearrangement joins TRBV7-2 to TRBJ2-7; weak D call: TRBD2 (5 bases). This CDR3 has 15 amino acids. Trimming removed 0 bases at V and 7 bases at J, with 16 bases between. Germline V gene sequence: CDR1 SGHTA, CDR2 FQGNSA. As DNA, the CDR3 is TGTGCCAGCAGCTTAGCGGTGGCCCTATCGGGAGAGCAGTACTTC. The encoded protein is CASSLAVALSGEQYF.

The chain has TRBV19 and TRBJ1-5; D gene uncertain. Germline CDR1 and CDR2: LNHDA and SQIVND (reference sequence). Trimming pared 5 bases from V and 7 bases from J, leaving 18 bases between. This CDR3 region has 15 residues. The CDR3: CASSSRLQPNQPQHF. For the CDR3, the DNA is TGTGCCAGTAGTTCGCGATTACAACCTAACCAGCCCCAGCATTTT.

This chain connects TRBV5-1 to TRBJ2-1; 7 nucleotides align to TRBD2. The CDR3 length is 16 residues. The V gene end was trimmed by 0 bases and the J gene end by 6 bases; junction bases not matched to a gene: 9. CDR1 SGHRS and CDR2 YFSETQ come from the germline V gene. Here the CDR3 reads CASSLVGQGGVNEQFF. In nucleotides, the CDR3 is TGCGCCAGCAGCTTGGTAGGGCAGGGAGGGGTCAATGAGCAGTTCTTC.

The chain couples TRBV18 to TRBJ1-1, with unresolved D. This CDR3 comprises 14 residues. CDR1 and CDR2 (germline): KGHSH, LQKENI. Between the trimmed V and J ends, which lost 1 base and 0 bases, there was a span of 6 bases. CDR3 amino acids: CASSPQKMNTEAFF. The CDR3, as DNA: TGTGCCAGCTCACCACAGAAAATGAACACTGAAGCTTTCTTT.

The V gene is TRBV18, the J gene TRBJ1-1; D gene uncertain. Trimming took off 6 bases at V and 6 bases at J, with 17 bases between the two ends. The CDR3 contains 14 residues. Germline CDR1 KGHSH, CDR2 LQKENI. CDR3 amino acids: CASSTRRGLSEAFF. The CDR3 DNA follows: TGTGCCAGCTCTACCAGACGCGGGTTATCTGAAGCTTTCTTT.

This chain uses TRBV9 with TRBJ2-7; D could derive from TRBD1 or TRBD2 (5 bases each). Germline CDR1 is SGDLS and CDR2 is YYNGEE. This CDR3 is built from 13 residues. V was trimmed by 4 bases and J by 5 bases, leaving 13 bases between them. The CDR3 is CASSPGLENEQYF. The CDR3 nucleotides are TGTGCCAGCAGCCCGGGGCTTGAGAACGAGCAGTACTTC.

This clone was counted a few times. The chain carries TRBV5-1 and TRBJ1-1; weak D call: TRBD1 (5 bases). Germline lookup yields CDR1 SGHRS and CDR2 YFSETQ. The CDR3 has 15 amino acids. Trimming left V 3 bases short and J 1 base short, with 13 bases between. CDR3: CASSSSATGNTEAFF. The DNA of the CDR3 is TGCGCCAGCAGCTCGTCAGCTACAGGGAACACTGAAGCTTTCTTT.